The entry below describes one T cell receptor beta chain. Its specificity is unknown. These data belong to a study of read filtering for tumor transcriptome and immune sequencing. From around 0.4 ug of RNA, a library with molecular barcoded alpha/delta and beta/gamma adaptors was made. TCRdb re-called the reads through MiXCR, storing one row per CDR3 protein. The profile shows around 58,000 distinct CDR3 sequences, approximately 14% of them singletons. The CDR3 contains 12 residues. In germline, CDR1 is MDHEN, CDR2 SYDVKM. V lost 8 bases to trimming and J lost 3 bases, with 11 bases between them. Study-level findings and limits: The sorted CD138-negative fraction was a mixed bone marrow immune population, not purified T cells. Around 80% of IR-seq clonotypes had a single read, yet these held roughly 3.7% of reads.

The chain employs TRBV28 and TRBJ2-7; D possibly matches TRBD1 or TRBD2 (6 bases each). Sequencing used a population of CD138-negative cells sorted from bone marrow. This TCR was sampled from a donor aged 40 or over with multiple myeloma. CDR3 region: CASLGGGYEQYF. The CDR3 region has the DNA TGTGCCAGCCTCGGAGGGGGCTACGAGCAGTACTTC.